These T cell receptor beta chains were read from a single sample in a study of control samples from healthy donors and cancer patients. Measured with immunoSEQ multiplex PCR; TCRdb has only the in-frame clones, and not every one. The table has roughly 450,000 clones, 75% to 95% seen once; the top ten hold around 6.4%. The sample consisted of PBMCs. Receptors were obtained from a man in his forties with head and neck cancer. CDR3s include the opening cysteine and the closing phenylalanine or tryptophan. The D gene is left open where the match is weak. Clone size appears in some rows only: once, few, many, or a class for an expanded clone.

J,V,length,D,size,DNA,CDR3
TRBJ1-3,TRBV4-3,15,NA,NA,TGCGCCTCATCAGCAGGAACCAGGTCTGGAAACACCATATATTTT,CASSAGTRSGNTIYF
TRBJ1-2,TRBV28,13,NA,NA,TGTGCCAGCAGTTTATCGGGGCGCGATGGCTACACCTTC,CASSLSGRDGYTF
TRBJ1-2,TRBV18,14,NA,NA,TGTGCCAGCTCACCATCGGGGGGAAACTATGGCTACACCTTC,CASSPSGGNYGYTF
TRBJ1-3,TRBV7-6,15,NA,NA,TGTGCCAGCAGCTTAGAGGGAGACTCTGGAAACACCATATATTTT,CASSLEGDSGNTIYF
TRBJ1-1,TRBV19,13,NA,NA,TGTGCCACGGGGAGGGGCATGAACACTGAAGCTTTCTTT,CATGRGMNTEAFF
TRBJ2-5,TRBV10-3,13,TRBD2,NA,TGTGCCACCCTTAGCGGGAGAGGGGAGACCCAGTACTTC,CATLSGRGETQYF
TRBJ1-1,TRBV6-6,15,NA,once,TGTGCCAGCAGGGGTCAGGCCAGGGGTCGAACTGAAGCTTTCTTT,CASRGQARGRTEAFF
TRBJ2-2,TRBV5-6,15,NA,once,TGTGCCAGCAGCGGTTTTAGAGTGAGGGCCGGGGAGCTGTTTTTT,CASSGFRVRAGELFF
TRBJ2-2,TRBV5-1,15,NA,NA,TGCGCCAGCAGCTTGTCAGGCCTACGATCCGGGGAGCTGTTTTTT,CASSLSGLRSGELFF
TRBJ2-6,TRBV24-1,16,TRBD1,once,TGTGCCACCAGTGACCGGGACAGCTCTGGGGCCAACGTCCTGACTTTC,CATSDRDSSGANVLTF
TRBJ2-1,TRBV19,15,TRBD2,once,TGTGCCAGTATGACCCGGCGGGGGGTCTACAATGAGCAGTTCTTC,CASMTRRGVYNEQFF